This is a list of T cell receptor beta chains from one sample in a study of T cell repertoires in cytomegalovirus infection. TCRdb reprocessed the reads with MiXCR, giving one entry per CDR3 protein. The table records roughly 120,000 distinct CDR3 sequences, over 30% of them present only once. Antigens of these TCRs are unknown. The sample consisted of CD8+ T cells from cultured PBMCs, taken from culture after CMV antigen stimulation. The origin of the receptors is a human donor in good health (CMV status not recorded). Some clones in this sample may be carry-over from other donors' samples. Both conserved end residues are part of each CDR3. The D gene is left open where the match is weak. Only some rows state a clone size, as once, few, many or a class for expanded clones.

>few|TRBJ2-3|TRBV19|TRBD2
CASSTREGATDTQYF
TGTGCCAGTAGTACGCGGGAGGGCGCGACAGATACGCAGTATTTT
>many|TRBJ1-2|TRBV12-3/TRBV12-4|.
CASKSKYSPNYGYTF
TGTGCCAGCAAATCCAAGTACTCTCCTAACTATGGCTACACCTTC
>.|TRBJ1-3|TRBV4-1|.
CASSRVTGQGFQKGGNTIYF
TGCGCCAGCAGCCGAGTCACGGGACAAGGATTCCAAAAGGGTGGAAACACCATATATTTT
>few|TRBJ1-4|TRBV7-9|.
CASSLAGYKGEKLFF
TGTGCCAGCAGCTTAGCCGGATACAAAGGTGAAAAACTGTTTTTT
>few|TRBJ2-7|TRBV7-2|.
CASSLDGTSLTYEQYF
TGTGCCAGCAGCTTAGACGGGACCTCCTTAACCTACGAGCAGTACTTC
>.|TRBJ2-1|TRBV5-6|.
CASSWSWEQFF
TGTGCCAGCAGCTGGAGTTGGGAGCAGTTCTTC
>many|TRBJ2-7|TRBV28|.
CASSSQGSVYEQYF
TGTGCCAGCAGTAGCCAGGGATCGGTCTACGAGCAGTACTTC
>.|TRBJ2-1|TRBV4-3|.
CASSQDGWGEQFF
TGCGCCAGCAGCCAAGATGGCTGGGGTGAGCAGTTCTTC
>.|TRBJ1-1|TRBV12-3/TRBV12-4|.
CASSASPVLGTEAFF
TGTGCCAGCAGTGCAAGCCCGGTATTGGGCACTGAAGCTTTCTTT
>few|TRBJ2-1|TRBV5-1|.
CASSSKFSSGSSYNEQFF
TGCGCCAGCAGCTCCAAATTCTCGTCGGGAAGCTCCTACAATGAGCAGTTCTTC
>once|TRBJ2-5|TRBV6-2/TRBV6-3|.
CASSEMTASPGGTQYF
TGTGCCAGCAGTGAAATGACAGCCTCACCTGGTGGGACCCAGTACTTC
>.|TRBJ2-1|TRBV6-6|.
CASSPFFGLAAYNEQFF
TGTGCCAGCAGCCCTTTTTTTGGGCTAGCCGCTTACAATGAGCAGTTCTTC
>.|TRBJ2-1|TRBV4-1|TRBD2
CASSQNLAGGPSNEQFF
TGCGCCAGCAGCCAAAATCTAGCGGGGGGTCCCTCGAATGAGCAGTTCTTC
>many|TRBJ2-2|TRBV7-8|.
CASSKDGQTWAGELFF
TGTGCCAGCAGCAAAGACGGCCAAACCTGGGCCGGGGAGCTGTTTTTT
>many|TRBJ2-7|TRBV6-1|.
CASSAPGRPTTYEQYF
TGTGCCAGCAGTGCCCCGGGGAGACCTACAACCTACGAGCAGTACTTC
>few|TRBJ2-2|TRBV5-8|TRBD1
CASSLPGQGYTGELFF
TGTGCCAGCAGCTTACCGGGACAGGGATACACCGGGGAGCTGTTTTTT
>.|TRBJ1-5|TRBV6-2/TRBV6-3|.
CASSLLRKGGNQPQHF
TGTGCCAGCAGCCTACTTCGAAAAGGGGGCAATCAGCCCCAGCATTTT
>.|TRBJ2-5|TRBV5-5|.
CASSLARGFTGETQYF
TGTGCCAGCAGCTTGGCCAGGGGTTTCACGGGAGAGACCCAGTACTTC
>many|TRBJ2-7|TRBV3-1|.
CASSQVIGEQYF
TGTGCCAGCAGCCAAGTGATCGGCGAGCAGTACTTC
>few|TRBJ2-3|TRBV7-9|TRBD2
CASCHGGGLVRTDTQYF
TGTGCCAGCTGCCACGGGGGAGGGCTAGTTCGCACAGATACGCAGTATTTT
>.|TRBJ1-4|TRBV12-3/TRBV12-4|.
CASSLAAEKLFF
TGTGCCAGCAGTTTGGCAGCCGAAAAACTGTTTTTT
>many|TRBJ1-2|TRBV29-1|TRBD1
CSVPKTGWIGGYTF
TGCAGCGTGCCCAAGACAGGGTGGATAGGTGGCTACACCTTC
>few|TRBJ2-7|TRBV7-8|TRBD2
CASSDRGVEQYF
TGTGCCAGCAGCGACCGGGGGGTCGAGCAGTACTTC
>.|TRBJ2-7|TRBV12-5|.
CASGLVLRRYSYEQYF
TGTGCTAGTGGTTTGGTACTCAGGAGGTATTCCTACGAGCAGTACTTC
>many|TRBJ1-1|TRBV7-2|TRBD1
CASERGQGNTEAFF
TGTGCCAGCGAGCGAGGACAGGGGAACACTGAAGCTTTCTTT
>.|TRBJ1-4|TRBV7-6|.
CASSTDREKLFF
TGTGCCAGCAGCACGGACCGGGAAAAACTGTTTTTT
>many|TRBJ1-5|TRBV7-8|.
CASSLQRNGNQPQHF
TGTGCCAGCAGCTTACAGAGAAACGGCAATCAGCCCCAGCATTTT
>many|TRBJ1-1|TRBV7-9|TRBD1
CASTDTGTGHTEAFF
TGTGCCAGCACCGATACCGGGACAGGGCACACTGAAGCTTTCTTT